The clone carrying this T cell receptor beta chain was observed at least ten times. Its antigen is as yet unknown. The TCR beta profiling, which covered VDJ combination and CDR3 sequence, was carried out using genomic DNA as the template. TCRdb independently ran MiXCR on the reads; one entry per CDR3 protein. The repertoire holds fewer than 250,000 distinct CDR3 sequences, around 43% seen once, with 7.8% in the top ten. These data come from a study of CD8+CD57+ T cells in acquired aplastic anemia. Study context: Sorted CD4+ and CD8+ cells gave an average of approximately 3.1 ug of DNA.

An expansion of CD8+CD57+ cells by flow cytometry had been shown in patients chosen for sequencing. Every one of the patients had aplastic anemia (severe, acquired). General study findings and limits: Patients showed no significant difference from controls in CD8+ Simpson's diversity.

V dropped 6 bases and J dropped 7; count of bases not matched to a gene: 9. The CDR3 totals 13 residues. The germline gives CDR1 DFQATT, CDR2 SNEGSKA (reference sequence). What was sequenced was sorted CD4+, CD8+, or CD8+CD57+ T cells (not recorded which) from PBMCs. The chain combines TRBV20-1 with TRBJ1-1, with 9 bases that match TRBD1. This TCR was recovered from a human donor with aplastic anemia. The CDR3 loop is CSAADRGRGEAFF. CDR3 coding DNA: TGCAGTGCAGCGGACAGGGGAAGGGGTGAAGCTTTCTTT.